Listed below are T cell receptor beta chains from one sample, sequenced in a study of blood T cells in healthy people across ages. TCRdb re-derived calls from the 5' RACE reads in MiXCR, one entry per CDR3 protein. In the table there are 710,000 or so distinct CDR3 sequences, over 20% of which are singletons. The sample taken for sequencing was blood. The source of these receptors is a man between 65 and 80 years old in good health. Each CDR3 is given with its conserved first and last residue. The D gene is left open where the match is weak. A clone size is listed for some rows: how often the clone was seen (once, few, many), or a class if it is expanded.

TRBV3-1	TRBJ2-5	TRBD1	-	CASSPKLVWFDRGQETQYF	TGTGCCAGCAGCCCGAAGTTGGTTTGGTTCGACAGGGGCCAAGAGACCCAGTACTTC
TRBV19	TRBJ2-2	-	-	CASKVESGTGELFF	TGTGCCAGTAAGGTGGAGTCCGGCACCGGGGAGCTGTTTTTT
TRBV12-3/TRBV12-4	TRBJ2-2	-	few	CASRLGPVPGELFF	TGTGCCAGCAGACTGGGACCGGTTCCCGGGGAGCTGTTTTTT
TRBV11-2	TRBJ2-3	-	few	CASSFGTALFEDTQYF	TGTGCCAGCAGCTTCGGGACCGCATTATTTGAGGATACGCAGTATTTT
TRBV6-6	TRBJ2-7	TRBD1	-	CASSYTGQVSDEQYF	TGTGCCAGCAGTTACACCGGACAGGTTTCTGACGAGCAGTACTTC
TRBV6-5	TRBJ2-2	-	-	CASSYATGELFF	TGTGCCAGCAGTTACGCAACCGGGGAGCTGTTTTTT
TRBV20-1	TRBJ1-5	-	few	CSASSRGLVNQPQHF	TGCAGTGCTAGTAGCAGGGGTTTGGTCAATCAGCCCCAGCATTTT
TRBV6-5	TRBJ2-3	-	few	CATRGGPGTDTQYF	TGTGCCACTCGCGGAGGGCCGGGAACAGATACGCAGTATTTT
TRBV6-1	TRBJ1-1	-	few	CASIWGVNTEAFF	TGTGCCAGCATTTGGGGGGTGAACACTGAAGCTTTCTTT
TRBV5-1	TRBJ2-1	TRBD2	-	CASSSGLATPNEQFF	TGCGCCAGCAGCTCGGGACTAGCGACGCCCAATGAGCAGTTCTTC
TRBV7-9	TRBJ2-3	TRBD1	-	CASRLTGGSSTDTQYF	TGTGCCAGCAGGTTGACAGGGGGTTCTAGTACAGATACGCAGTATTTT
TRBV20-1	TRBJ2-5	-	-	CSVRGQQEAQYF	TGCAGTGTAAGAGGCCAGCAAGAGGCCCAGTACTTC
TRBV11-1	TRBJ2-7	-	-	CASSLKRTETYEQYF	TGTGCCAGCAGCTTAAAGCGGACAGAGACCTACGAGCAGTACTTC
TRBV20-1	TRBJ2-7	-	few	CSAIQGLYEQYF	TGCAGTGCTATACAGGGTTTGTACGAGCAGTACTTC
TRBV20-1	TRBJ1-2	-	-	CSARGLQGGVNYGYTF	TGCAGTGCTAGAGGACTCCAGGGAGGAGTAAACTATGGCTACACCTTC
TRBV3-1	TRBJ1-6	-	few	CASSQEGPTGSYNSPLHF	TGTGCCAGCAGCCAAGAGGGCCCGACAGGCTCCTATAATTCACCCCTCCACTTT
TRBV4-3	TRBJ2-3	-	many	CASSQEITDTQYF	TGCGCCAGCAGCCAAGAGATCACAGATACGCAGTATTTT
TRBV6-1	TRBJ2-3	TRBD2	-	CASRGGWLAGGRTDTQYF	TGTGCCAGCAGAGGTGGATGGCTAGCGGGGGGGCGCACAGATACGCAGTATTTT
TRBV20-1	TRBJ2-1	TRBD2	few	CSASAGGIYNEQFF	TGCAGTGCGTCCGCGGGGGGAATTTACAATGAGCAGTTCTTC
TRBV11-2	TRBJ1-4	-	-	CASSLDRVTGKLFF	TGTGCCAGCAGCTTAGACAGGGTAACAGGAAAACTGTTTTTT
TRBV15	TRBJ1-1	TRBD1	-	CATSHRGLQNTEAFF	TGTGCCACCAGCCACAGGGGGCTCCAGAACACTGAAGCTTTCTTT
TRBV7-2	TRBJ2-5	-	-	CASSLTGAVETQYF	TGTGCCAGCAGCTTAACGGGAGCCGTGGAGACCCAGTACTTC
TRBV7-2	TRBJ2-7	-	few	CASSLEAMYEQYF	TGTGCCAGCAGCTTAGAGGCCATGTACGAGCAGTACTTC
TRBV12-3/TRBV12-4	TRBJ2-5	-	-	CASSRLVRQTQYF	TGTGCCAGCAGTCGACTAGTTCGGCAGACCCAGTACTTC
TRBV29-1	TRBJ1-1	-	few	CSVRGTEAFF	TGCAGCGTCCGGGGGACTGAAGCTTTCTTT
TRBV7-9	TRBJ1-5	-	-	CASSLTGNRNQPQHF	TGTGCCAGCAGCCTTACAGGGAACCGAAATCAGCCCCAGCATTTT
TRBV5-4	TRBJ2-1	TRBD2	-	CASSFGGGRLSYNEQFF	TGTGCCAGCAGCTTCGGGGGGGGCCGCCTTTCCTACAATGAGCAGTTCTTC
TRBV6-1	TRBJ1-6	-	-	CASRDEGVRSPLHF	TGTGCCAGCAGGGACGAGGGGGTACGATCACCCCTCCACTTT
TRBV14	TRBJ2-7	-	-	CASSQGGAIPIYEQYF	TGTGCCAGCAGCCAAGGCGGCGCCATCCCAATATACGAGCAGTACTTC
TRBV20-1	TRBJ1-6	TRBD1	few	CSARAGTERSPLHF	TGCAGTGCTAGAGCCGGGACAGAGCGCTCACCCCTCCACTTT
TRBV6-6	TRBJ1-2	TRBD1	-	CASTTGQGDGYGYTF	TGTGCCAGCACCACCGGACAGGGTGATGGCTATGGCTACACCTTC
TRBV20-1	TRBJ2-1	-	-	CSAPFNEQFF	TGCAGTGCTCCCTTCAATGAGCAGTTCTTC
TRBV12-3/TRBV12-4	TRBJ2-3	-	few	CASSLEVGFTDTQYF	TGTGCCAGCAGTTTAGAAGTAGGCTTCACAGATACGCAGTATTTT
TRBV5-1	TRBJ2-3	-	few	CASSLSSESTDTQYF	TGCGCCAGCAGCTTGTCTAGCGAGAGCACAGATACGCAGTATTTT
TRBV20-1	TRBJ1-1	-	few	CSARIFGGSTEAFF	TGCAGTGCTAGAATTTTCGGAGGGAGCACTGAAGCTTTCTTT
TRBV20-1	TRBJ2-3	-	few	CSANSGTVITDTQYF	TGCAGTGCAAACTCCGGGACCGTTATTACAGATACGCAGTATTTT
TRBV20-1	TRBJ1-2	-	many	CSARKQAYGYTF	TGCAGTGCTAGAAAGCAGGCCTATGGCTACACCTTC